This T cell receptor (beta chain) originates from a study of blood T cell repertoires in COVID-19. Study details: COVID-19 samples from acute and convalescent phases originated in the United States, Italy and Spain. The analysed material was cDNA or gDNA that came from T cells, B-cell-depleted T cells, or PBMCs.

With respect to this clone: Mismatch with germline at one junction end may stem from a read error.

As processed by the authors: Amplifying reference gene primers gave estimates of nucleated cell counts. Profiled with immunoSEQ multiplex PCR; TCRdb holds only in-frame clones, not every one. The V and J calls and the clone size are those of that table, but D and trimming were determined from the DNA. The sample shows around 160,000 clones, around 91% of them seen only once. Patients of the Seattle cohort, enrolled during active infection, were followed longitudinally. The CDR3 is made up of 11 amino acids. Germline-derived CDR1 and CDR2 are MDHEN and SYDVKM. The receptor was isolated from a young man with COVID-19, enrolled during active disease. Material for sequencing was peripheral blood. This chain connects TRBV28 to TRBJ1-2; 9 positions agree with TRBD1. DNA of the CDR3: TGTGCCAGCAGTTCGGACAGGGGTGGATTCTTC. It translates to CASSSDRGGFF.